Listed here are 22 T cell receptor beta chains from one sample, sequenced in a study of T cells in localized non-small cell lung cancer (dated by TCRdb to 2018 to 2020). The method behind the library was the immunoSEQ multiplex PCR assay. TCRdb mirrors the immuneACCESS table, restricted to in-frame sequences. Some clones are absent from its copies; in checked studies, under half trace to an unresolved V gene, and the reason for the others is unknown. This sample holds about 25,000 clones; approximately 84% were observed only once. The top ten clones comprise 5.8% of the sample. Material: peripheral blood, obtained before any cancer treatment. These receptors all come from a male donor aged 60 or over with stage II squamous cell lung carcinoma.

The chain is built from TRBV6-5 and TRBJ2-7; D is possibly TRBD2 (5 bases). Germline V lookup: CDR1 MNHEY, CDR2 SVGAGI. Trimming pared 5 bases from V and 1 base from J, leaving 15 bases between. CDR3 length: 15 amino acids. Written as DNA, the CDR3 is TGTGCCAGCAGTCCTACTAGACTACCTTCCTACGAGCAGTACTTC. Translating it yields CASSPTRLPSYEQYF.

The gene calls are TRBV10-3 and TRBJ2-1; D is ambiguous. The V gene lost 0 bases and the J gene lost 0 bases, with 6 bases spanning the gap. Germline V lookup: CDR1 ENHRY, CDR2 SYGVKD. The CDR3 sequence is 15 residues long. CDR3: CAISESSNSYNEQFF. The CDR3 DNA sequence: TGTGCCATCAGTGAGTCGTCTAACTCCTACAATGAGCAGTTCTTC.

The rearrangement links TRBV29-1 to TRBJ1-1; D is perhaps TRBD1 (6 bases). There are 15 residues in the CDR3. V was trimmed by 4 bases and J by 10 bases, leaving 25 bases between them. Per the germline V gene, CDR1 is SQVTM and CDR2 is ANQGSEA. CDR3 DNA sequence: TGCAGCGTTGTCGGGGTACAGGGAGAAGAGACAGGAGCTTTCTTT. Its translation: CSVVGVQGEETGAFF.

The chain recombines TRBV6-6 with TRBJ2-2; 8 bases align to TRBD2. The CDR3 spans 16 residues. V lost 5 bases, J lost 4 bases, and 9 bases stayed unmatched. Germline assignment: CDR1 MNHNY and CDR2 SVGAGI (reference sequence). CDR3 in DNA: TGTGCCAGCAGTCGGACTAGCCATCGTTCCACCGGGGAGCTGTTTTTT. Its protein is CASSRTSHRSTGELFF.

The CDR3 DNA reads TGTGCCAGCAGCTTGGACAGGGCATCGAACACTGAAGCTTTCTTT. Translation gives CASSLDRASNTEAFF. J is TRBJ1-1 and V is TRBV6-5; 8 bases match TRBD1. V lost 6 bases, J lost 1 base, and 7 bases stayed unmatched. The CDR3 contains 15 residues. In germline, CDR1 is MNHEY, CDR2 SVGAGI.

The J gene is TRBJ2-4, the V gene TRBV4-2; a possible D gene is TRBD1 (5 bases). Germline CDR1 and CDR2: LGHNA and YNFKEQ. Deletions cut 0 bases from V and 1 base from J, with 10 bases between. The CDR3 runs 16 residues. CDR3 nucleotides: TGTGCCAGCAGCCAAGATCTAGGGGATGCCAAAAACATTCAGTACTTC. As protein: CASSQDLGDAKNIQYF.

Here the CDR3 DNA reads TGTGCCAGCTCACCTAGTTCTGGGGGACTAAAAAACATTCAGTACTTC. Protein: CASSPSSGGLKNIQYF. V and J are TRBV18 and TRBJ2-4; 7 bases are shared with TRBD2. CDR3 length: 16 amino acids. Per the germline V gene, CDR1 is KGHSH and CDR2 is LQKENI. V shed 3 bases and J 4 bases; nucleotides not matched to a gene: 9.

This rearrangement joins TRBV7-9 to TRBJ1-5; 7 bases agree with TRBD1. Germline V gene lookup returns CDR1 SEHNR and CDR2 FQNEAQ (reference sequence). The length of the CDR3 is 15 residues. V was clipped by 5 bases and J by 4 bases; unmatched bases: 8. The CDR3 region is CASSPGQDLNQPQHF. The CDR3 coding sequence is TGTGCCAGCAGCCCCGGACAGGACCTTAATCAGCCCCAGCATTTT.

This clone showed up just once. This sequence joins TRBV10-3 and TRBJ1-4; no definite D call. CDR3 size: 13 residues. Trimming stripped 4 bases from V and 8 bases from J, with 11 bases between. CDR1 and CDR2 from the germline V gene are ENHRY and SYGVKD. CDR3 loop: CAISATGGEKLFF. For the CDR3, the DNA is TGTGCCATCAGTGCGACCGGAGGCGAAAAACTGTTTTTT.

A single count supports this clone. V and J are TRBV7-2 and TRBJ1-1, with a possible D match to TRBD1 (6 bases). V was cut by 5 bases and J by 5 bases, with 18 bases left in between. The CDR3 spans 15 residues. The germline gives CDR1 SGHTA, CDR2 FQGNSA. In nucleotides, the CDR3 is TGTGCCAGCAGCCCAAGTGGGGGGCTGCGTACTGAAGCTTTCTTT. This gives the protein CASSPSGGLRTEAFF.

This sequence joins TRBV5-4 and TRBJ2-7; 13 bases line up with TRBD2. Germline CDR1 reads SGHNT; CDR2 reads YYREEE (reference sequence). The CDR3 length is 15 residues. J lost 6 bases, V lost 4 bases, and 7 bases had no gene match. The CDR3 sequence: CASSPGTSGIAEQYF. The CDR3 DNA is TGTGCCAGCAGCCCAGGGACTAGCGGGATCGCCGAGCAGTACTTC.

The rearrangement joins TRBV28 to TRBJ1-1, with a tentative D call TRBD1 (6 bases). V was cut by 3 bases and J by 1 base, with 9 bases left in between. This CDR3 has 14 residues. Germline V gives CDR1 MDHEN, CDR2 SYDVKM. The CDR3 loop reads CASSLGQKNTEAFF. In nucleotides, the CDR3 is TGTGCCAGCAGTTTGGGACAAAAGAACACTGAAGCTTTCTTT.

The V call is TRBV6-5, the J call TRBJ1-2; TRBD1 might be the D (6 bases). The V and J ends lost 10 bases and 4 bases respectively, with 13 bases between them. Germline lookup yields CDR1 MNHEY and CDR2 SVGAGI. The CDR3 extends over 12 amino acids. Here the CDR3 DNA reads TGTGCCACAAGGTTACAGGGCTATGGCTACACCTTC. This translates into CATRLQGYGYTF.

The J gene is TRBJ2-2, the V gene TRBV6-1; weak D call: TRBD2 (5 bases). Trimming took 7 bases from V and 6 from J, leaving 15 bases between them. The CDR3 runs to 14 residues. Germline V gene sequence: CDR1 MNHNS, CDR2 SASEGT. This chain's CDR3 is CASITGIKSGELFF. CDR3 DNA sequence: TGTGCCAGCATTACCGGGATCAAGTCCGGGGAGCTGTTTTTT.

The chain couples TRBV4-3 to TRBJ1-6; D is perhaps TRBD1 (5 bases). Germline V lookup: CDR1 LGHNA, CDR2 YSLEER. V shed 5 bases and J shed 5 bases, with 13 bases lying between them. The CDR3 consists of 15 residues. CDR3 protein: CASSSTMGDNSPLHF. For the CDR3, the DNA is TGCGCCAGCAGCTCGACTATGGGGGATAATTCACCCCTCCACTTT.

The chain has TRBV5-1 and TRBJ1-1, with D possibly matching TRBD1 (5 bases). CDR1 SGHRS and CDR2 YFSETQ come from the germline V gene. Trimming took 3 bases from V and 4 from J, leaving 7 bases between them. The CDR3 totals 12 residues. CDR3: CASSSQGTEAFF. Here the CDR3 DNA reads TGCGCCAGCAGCTCCCAGGGCACTGAAGCTTTCTTT.

This sequence joins TRBV11-2 and TRBJ2-5; 13 nucleotides agree with TRBD2. The CDR3 has 17 residues. Germline V gene lookup returns CDR1 SGHAT and CDR2 FQNNGV. V gave up 4 bases and J gave up 1 base; unmatched junction bases: 6. The CDR3, as DNA: TGTGCCAGCAGCTCGCTAGGGACTAGCGGGGTCCAAGAGACCCAGTACTTC. It specifies CASSSLGTSGVQETQYF. The whole variable domain, remainder taken from reference TRBV11-2 and TRBJ2-5, is EAGVAQSPRYKIIEKRQSVAFWCNPISGHATLYWYQQILGQGPKLLIQFQNNGVVDDSQLPKDRFSAERLKGVDSTLKIQPAKLEDSAVYLCASSSLGTSGVQETQYFGPGTRLLVL.

V gene TRBV6-1 combines with J gene TRBJ2-3; TRBD2 is a possible D gene (5 bases). This CDR3 region has 15 residues. V was shortened by 3 bases and J by 5 bases, with 15 bases between the two germline ends. Looked up from germline, CDR1 is MNHNS and CDR2 is SASEGT. The CDR3 sequence is CASSEDFPLEDTQYF. Written as DNA, the CDR3 is TGTGCCAGCAGTGAGGACTTCCCTTTAGAAGATACGCAGTATTTT.

The chain carries TRBV18 and TRBJ2-5; 8 bases are a match to TRBD1. The length of the CDR3 is 14 residues. CDR1 is KGHSH, CDR2 LQKENI, per germline. V lost 3 bases and J lost 5; bases outside the gene matches: 5. CDR3 sequence: CASSPDRGRETQYF. CDR3 in DNA: TGTGCCAGCTCACCCGACAGGGGTAGGGAGACCCAGTACTTC. The whole variable domain, filled in from reference TRBV18 and TRBJ2-5, reads NAGVMQNPRHLVRRRGQEARLRCSPMKGHSHVYWYRQLPEEGLKFMVYLQKENIIDESGMPKERFSAEFPKEGPSILRIQQVVRGDSAAYFCASSPDRGRETQYFGPGTRLLVL.

The genes are TRBV19 and TRBJ2-3, with D perhaps matching TRBD1 (5 bases). Per germline, CDR1 LNHDA and CDR2 SQIVND (reference sequence). This CDR3 comprises 13 residues. V dropped 8 bases and J dropped 3 bases, with 12 bases sitting between them. The CDR3 sequence is CASGSQGTDTQYF. The CDR3 nucleotides read TGTGCCAGTGGGTCCCAGGGTACAGATACGCAGTATTTT.

The chain links TRBV4-1 to TRBJ2-1; D may match TRBD1 or TRBD2 (5 bases each). V was shortened by 4 bases and J by 7 bases, with 14 bases between the two germline ends. Germline V CDR1 and CDR2: MGHRA, YSYEKL. The CDR3 totals 14 residues. CDR3 in DNA: TGCGCCAGCAGCCTTGGGACGAACCCTAATGAGCAGTTCTTC. Its protein product is CASSLGTNPNEQFF.

The genes are TRBV9 and TRBJ1-1, with D possibly matching TRBD1 (5 bases). The CDR3 is 14 residues long. Germline assignment: CDR1 SGDLS and CDR2 YYNGEE. V was pared by 0 bases and J by 6 bases, with 12 bases between. The CDR3 DNA reads as TGTGCCAGCAGCGTAGCCGGGGGAAGTTCTGAAGCTTTCTTT. It yields the protein CASSVAGGSSEAFF. The variable domain in full, with the rest retrieved from reference TRBV9 and TRBJ1-1, is DSGVTQTPKHLITATGQRVTLRCSPRSGDLSVYWYQQSLDQGLQFLIQYYNGEERAKGNILERFSAQQFPDLHSELNLSSLELGDSALYFCASSVAGGSSEAFFGQGTRLTVV.